A single sample is the source of the 32 T cell receptor beta chains below, sequenced in a study of shared clonotypes between healthy human individuals. Sequencing used immunoSEQ multiplex PCR; TCRdb keeps in-frame clones, though not all of them. In the table there are roughly 2.4 million clones, roughly 95% of which are singletons. The sequenced sample was naive CD4+ T cells sorted from blood. Subset reported: CD45RA+ positively selected. These receptors all come from a man aged 18 to 35 in good health.

J is TRBJ2-5 and V is TRBV10-3, with D perhaps TRBD1 or TRBD2 (5 bases each). The V end was cut by 3 bases, the J end by 2 bases, with 10 bases between. The V gene's germline CDR1 is ENHRY and CDR2 SYGVKD. The CDR3 totals 14 residues. The CDR3 loop reads CAISDLGTQETQYF. The CDR3 DNA follows: TGTGCCATCAGTGATTTGGGGACGCAAGAGACCCAGTACTTC.

This rearrangement joins TRBV9 to TRBJ1-6; no clear D. CDR3 length: 18 amino acids. Trimming shortened V by 4 bases and J by 0 bases, and 17 bases separated the two germline ends. Germline V gene data show CDR1 as SGDLS and CDR2 as YYNGEE. CDR3 sequence: CASSPSSTSSSYNSPLHF. The CDR3 bases are TGTGCCAGCAGCCCTTCATCGACGAGTAGCTCCTATAATTCACCCCTCCACTTT.

The genes are TRBV2 and TRBJ2-2; 7 bases are shared with TRBD1. CDR3 size: 14 residues. The germline V gene has CDR1 SNHLY and CDR2 FYNNEI. After removal of 8 bases from V and 0 bases from J, the junction contained 3 bases not matched to a gene. The CDR3 DNA follows: TGTGCCAGCGGTAGGGGGCCGAACACCGGGGAGCTGTTTTTT. This translates into CASGRGPNTGELFF. The whole variable domain, remainder taken from reference TRBV2 and TRBJ2-2, is EPEVTQTPSHQVTQMGQEVILRCVPISNHLYFYWYRQILGQKVEFLVSFYNNEISEKSEIFDDQFSVERPDGSNFTLKIRSTKLEDSAMYFCASGRGPNTGELFFGEGSRLTVL.

This chain joins TRBV5-1 and TRBJ2-3; D not resolved. The CDR3 consists of 14 residues. CDR1 SGHRS and CDR2 YFSETQ come from the germline V gene. V lost 1 base to trimming and J lost 1 base, with 7 bases between them. The CDR3, as DNA: TGCGCCAGCAGCTTGTCTATCGGCACAGATACGCAGTATTTT. It translates to CASSLSIGTDTQYF.

The J gene is TRBJ2-1, the V gene TRBV10-1; D unresolved. The CDR3 sequence is 13 residues long. CDR1 and CDR2 (germline): WNHNN, SYGVQD (reference sequence). Trimming cost V 2 bases and J 7 bases, with 9 bases left between them. The CDR3 region is CASSERRINEQFF. The DNA of the CDR3 is TGCGCCAGCAGTGAGCGGAGAATTAATGAGCAGTTCTTC.

This chain uses TRBV4-1 with TRBJ1-2; 10 bases are a match to TRBD1. Germline V gene data show CDR1 as MGHRA and CDR2 as YSYEKL. Unmatched junction bases numbered 5, after V lost 4 bases and J lost 3 bases. The CDR3 has 15 amino acids. The CDR3 DNA reads TGCGCCAGCAGCCCTCGACAGGGGGCGGACTATGGCTACACCTTC. Amino acids: CASSPRQGADYGYTF.

This rearrangement joins TRBV18 to TRBJ1-2, with TRBD1 as a possible D gene (6 bases). Trimming removed 4 bases at V and 5 bases at J, with 14 bases between. Germline values: CDR1 KGHSH, CDR2 LQKENI. The CDR3 is 14 residues long. DNA for the CDR3: TGTGCCAGCTCACAACGACAGGAGGGGTATGGCTACACCTTC. Encoded protein: CASSQRQEGYGYTF. Full variable domain (rest looked up from reference TRBV18 and TRBJ1-2): NAGVMQNPRHLVRRRGQEARLRCSPMKGHSHVYWYRQLPEEGLKFMVYLQKENIIDESGMPKERFSAEFPKEGPSILRIQQVVRGDSAAYFCASSQRQEGYGYTFGSGTRLTVV.

V and J are TRBV5-1 and TRBJ1-3, with 7 bases lining up with TRBD1. The germline gives CDR1 SGHRS, CDR2 YFSETQ. The V gene end was trimmed by 4 bases and the J gene end by 0 bases; junction bases not matched to a gene: 4. The length of the CDR3 is 15 residues. The CDR3 region is CASSPGQFSGNTIYF. The CDR3, as DNA: TGCGCCAGCAGCCCGGGACAGTTCTCTGGAAACACCATATATTTT.

The chain couples TRBV6-1 to TRBJ2-2; 10 bases are a match to TRBD1. The germline gives CDR1 MNHNS, CDR2 SASEGT. The trim removed 6 bases at V and 7 bases at J, leaving 5 bases unmatched. The CDR3 spans 14 residues. The chain's CDR3 is CASSGQGGFGELFF. CDR3 bases: TGTGCCAGCAGCGGACAGGGGGGATTCGGGGAGCTGTTTTTT.

The V and J genes are TRBV30 and TRBJ2-2; 10 nucleotides match TRBD2. Germline V gene data show CDR1 as GTSNPN and CDR2 as SVGIG (reference sequence). CDR3 length: 16 residues. Trimming removed 4 bases from V and 4 bases from J; junction bases left unmatched: 9. The CDR3: CAWKQAGGPSTGELFF. CDR3 nucleotides: TGTGCCTGGAAACAAGCGGGAGGGCCGAGCACCGGGGAGCTGTTTTTT.

The V call is TRBV15, the J call TRBJ1-2; possibly TRBD1 for D (6 bases). Germline lookup yields CDR1 LNHNV and CDR2 YYDKDF (reference sequence). Trimming took 0 bases from V and 2 from J, leaving 10 bases between them. The CDR3 extends over 15 amino acids. In nucleotides, the CDR3 is TGTGCCACCAGCAGAGAGTTAGGACAGAACTATGGCTACACCTTC. Translation gives CATSRELGQNYGYTF. The full variable domain, with the rest looked up from reference TRBV15 and TRBJ1-2, is DAMVIQNPRYQVTQFGKPVTLSCSQTLNHNVMYWYQQKSSQAPKLLFHYYDKDFNNEADTPDNFQSRRPNTSFCFLDIRSPGLGDTAMYLCATSRELGQNYGYTFGSGTRLTVV.

The gene calls are TRBV15 and TRBJ2-3; weak D call: TRBD1 (6 bases). Deletions cut 3 bases from V and 4 bases from J, with 11 bases between. The V gene's germline CDR1 is LNHNV and CDR2 YYDKDF (reference sequence). The CDR3 loop spans 14 amino acids. CDR3 nucleotides: TGTGCCACCAGCAGTTACAGGGCAGCAGATACGCAGTATTTT. This codes for CATSSYRAADTQYF. Full variable domain (outside the CDR3, taken from reference TRBV15 and TRBJ2-3): DAMVIQNPRYQVTQFGKPVTLSCSQTLNHNVMYWYQQKSSQAPKLLFHYYDKDFNNEADTPDNFQSRRPNTSFCFLDIRSPGLGDTAMYLCATSSYRAADTQYFGPGTRLTVL.

The V and J genes are TRBV4-3 and TRBJ1-2; no clear D gene. The CDR3 runs 13 residues. V was pared by 1 base and J by 2 bases, with 5 bases between. Germline V gene sequence: CDR1 LGHNA, CDR2 YSLEER. The CDR3 spells CASSQGRNYGYTF. In DNA, the CDR3 is TGCGCCAGCAGCCAAGGACGGAACTATGGCTACACCTTC.

V and J are TRBV6-5 and TRBJ1-1; a weak D match, TRBD1 (6 bases). There are 14 residues in the CDR3. Trimming left V 2 bases short and J 8 bases short, with 15 bases between. In germline, CDR1 is MNHEY, CDR2 SVGAGI. The CDR3 here is CASSYRDRRREAFF. CDR3 bases: TGTGCCAGCAGTTACCGAGACAGGAGAAGGGAAGCTTTCTTT.

The rearrangement links TRBV4-1 to TRBJ1-4, with TRBD1 matching over 8 bases. The CDR3 is 17 amino acids. J was trimmed by 0 bases and V by 4 bases; bases with no gene match: 7. Germline values: CDR1 MGHRA, CDR2 YSYEKL. DNA of the CDR3: TGCGCCAGCAGCCCAGGGGGCGCCCGGTCAACTAATGAAAAACTGTTTTTT. Residues: CASSPGGARSTNEKLFF.

The chain uses TRBV4-1 and TRBJ1-5; 7 bases are shared with TRBD1. V shed 1 base and J 7 bases; nucleotides not matched to a gene: 7. This CDR3 has 15 residues. CDR1 and CDR2 (germline): MGHRA, YSYEKL. The DNA of the CDR3 is TGCGCCAGCAGCCAAGCGACAGGGATAAAGCAGCCCCAGCATTTT. Protein product: CASSQATGIKQPQHF.

The chain employs TRBV2 and TRBJ1-4, with TRBD1 identical over 7 bases. Per germline, CDR1 SNHLY and CDR2 FYNNEI. The CDR3 extends over 18 amino acids. V lost 4 bases to trimming and J lost 0 bases; unmatched junction nucleotides: 11. The CDR3 region is CASSGDRVWAPTNEKLFF. DNA for the CDR3: TGTGCCAGCAGTGGAGACAGGGTGTGGGCCCCAACTAATGAAAAACTGTTTTTT.

This chain uses TRBV6-5 with TRBJ1-2; 8 positions agree with TRBD1. The CDR3 extends over 15 amino acids. With V trimmed by 4 bases and J by 2 bases, 6 bases remained unmatched. Germline V lookup: CDR1 MNHEY, CDR2 SVGAGI. CDR3 loop: CASSFTGGSNYGYTF. The CDR3 nucleotides are TGTGCCAGCAGTTTCACAGGGGGTTCAAACTATGGCTACACCTTC.

The chain carries TRBV6-6 and TRBJ2-7; D possibly matches TRBD1 or TRBD2 (5 bases each). The germline V gene has CDR1 MNHNY and CDR2 SVGAGI (reference sequence). The CDR3 sequence is 15 residues long. The V and J ends lost 5 bases and 4 bases respectively, with 18 bases between them. The CDR3 reads CASSPEGLDWYEQYF. CDR3 bases: TGTGCCAGCAGTCCCGAGGGGCTAGATTGGTACGAGCAGTACTTC.

The chain is built from TRBV10-2 and TRBJ2-7, with TRBD2 matching over 7 bases. The CDR3 covers 18 residues. Trimming at V came to 2 bases and at J to 1 base, leaving 14 bases not matched to a gene. The germline V gene has CDR1 WSHSY and CDR2 SAAADI. The CDR3 loop is CASSEPIPTSPGSYEQYF. The CDR3 region has the DNA TGCGCCAGCAGTGAGCCGATCCCGACTAGCCCCGGTTCCTACGAGCAGTACTTC.

This chain connects TRBV6-6 to TRBJ1-1; possible D gene TRBD1, 5 bases. The V end was cut by 0 bases, the J end by 0 bases, with 5 bases between. Germline CDR1 is MNHNY and CDR2 is SVGAGI (reference sequence). The CDR3 extends over 14 amino acids. The CDR3 DNA reads TGTGCCAGCAGTTACTCACAGGTGAACACTGAAGCTTTCTTT. It translates to CASSYSQVNTEAFF.

The CDR3 region is CASSPTSGGPGKQFF. DNA for the CDR3: TGTGCCAGCAGTCCCACTAGCGGGGGCCCTGGAAAGCAGTTCTTC. V usage is TRBV7-9 and J usage is TRBJ2-1, with 11 bases that match TRBD2. CDR1 SEHNR and CDR2 FQNEAQ come from the germline V gene (reference sequence). The CDR3 is 15 residues long. V dropped 6 bases and J dropped 11; count of bases not matched to a gene: 12.

The gene calls are TRBV15 and TRBJ2-1, with D perhaps TRBD2 (5 bases). V was trimmed by 2 bases and J by 9 bases, leaving 14 bases between them. The CDR3 covers 14 residues. From germline, CDR1 is LNHNV and CDR2 YYDKDF (reference sequence). CDR3 DNA: TGTGCCACCAGCAGAAACAATCTAGCTGTTGAGCAGTTCTTC. Translated: CATSRNNLAVEQFF.

This clone was recorded a few times. The chain carries TRBV2 and TRBJ2-3, with 8 bases fitting TRBD2. The CDR3 spans 20 residues. Germline loops: CDR1 SNHLY, CDR2 FYNNEI. V dropped 7 bases and J dropped 1; count of bases not matched to a gene: 22. The CDR3 spells CASISLSGAGVGVGTDTQYF. CDR3 nucleotide sequence: TGTGCCAGCATATCATTGTCGGGAGCGGGAGTGGGAGTTGGCACAGATACGCAGTATTTT.

The V and J genes are TRBV10-3 and TRBJ1-5; 7 positions agree with TRBD1. The V and J ends lost 0 bases and 5 bases, in that order; junction bases with no gene match: 4. Germline lookup yields CDR1 ENHRY and CDR2 SYGVKD. The CDR3 covers 15 residues. The CDR3 sequence is CAISESRQGDQPQHF. CDR3 DNA: TGTGCCATCAGTGAGTCGAGACAGGGAGATCAGCCCCAGCATTTT.

The chain combines TRBV4-1 with TRBJ1-4, with 7 bases matching TRBD1. This CDR3 has 15 amino acids. The V gene end was trimmed by 1 base and the J gene end by 10 bases; junction bases not matched to a gene: 9. Germline-derived CDR1 and CDR2 are MGHRA and YSYEKL. CDR3: CASSQGRETGRKLFF. The CDR3 DNA reads as TGCGCCAGCAGCCAAGGGAGAGAGACAGGGAGAAAACTGTTTTTT.

Worth noting for this clone: Other nucleotide sequences in the sample specify the same CDR3. V gene TRBV5-4 combines with J gene TRBJ1-4; maybe TRBD1 (5 bases). Germline CDR1 reads SGHNT; CDR2 reads YYREEE (reference sequence). Trimming cost V 0 bases and J 5 bases, with 8 bases left between them. The CDR3 is 14 amino acids. The DNA of the CDR3 is TGTGCCAGCAGCTTGGGACAGAGGAATGAAAAACTGTTTTTT. Residues: CASSLGQRNEKLFF.

This clone was seen once. The V gene is TRBV6-5, the J gene TRBJ2-2, with D hard to call. Between the trimmed V and J ends, which lost 6 bases and 4 bases, there was a span of 9 bases. The V gene's germline CDR1 is MNHEY and CDR2 SVGAGI. The length of the CDR3 is 13 residues. The CDR3 protein is CASRTVPTGELFF. DNA of the CDR3: TGTGCCAGCAGAACAGTTCCCACCGGGGAGCTGTTTTTT.

The rearrangement joins TRBV19 to TRBJ2-3; 7 nucleotides agree with TRBD1. Germline-derived CDR1 and CDR2 are LNHDA and SQIVND (reference sequence). The CDR3 spans 14 residues. J lost 1 base, V lost 8 bases, and 6 bases had no gene match. CDR3 coding DNA: TGTGCCAGTGGGCACAGGGGCCGCACAGATACGCAGTATTTT. This sequence encodes CASGHRGRTDTQYF.

This sequence joins TRBV30 and TRBJ2-2; no definite D call. V was shortened by 1 base and J by 7 bases, with 10 bases between the two germline ends. Germline CDR1 GTSNPN, CDR2 SVGIG (reference sequence). The CDR3 contains 13 residues. The CDR3 nucleotides are TGTGCCTGGAGTGGAACGAAGAACGGGGAGCTGTTTTTT. Translation: CAWSGTKNGELFF.

Only one count was recorded for this clone. The chain joins TRBV6-1 to TRBJ2-1; TRBD2 matches at 11 bases. The ends lost 4 bases at V and 7 bases at J; junction bases unmatched: 9. CDR1 and CDR2 from the germline V gene are MNHNS and SASEGT. The CDR3 totals 16 residues. This chain's CDR3 is CASSGLAGRMGNEQFF. The DNA for the CDR3 is TGTGCCAGCAGTGGACTAGCGGGGCGTATGGGGAATGAGCAGTTCTTC.

This chain uses TRBV6-1 with TRBJ2-3; D might be TRBD1 or TRBD2, each matching 5 bases. This CDR3 spans 14 amino acids. The V gene's germline CDR1 is MNHNS and CDR2 SASEGT. V dropped 2 bases and J dropped 6 bases, with 12 bases sitting between them. The CDR3: CASSETGGLDTQYF. CDR3 DNA: TGTGCCAGCAGTGAAACTGGGGGTTTGGATACGCAGTATTTT.